The next 8 T cell receptor beta chains were all read from a single sample in a study of T cells after yellow fever vaccination. TCRdb reprocessed the 5' RACE reads with MiXCR, giving one entry per CDR3 protein. The sample consists of a few hundred thousand distinct CDR3 sequences, around 4.5% of them appearing once. This material consisted of PBMCs, taken 15 days after the yellow fever booster vaccination. These receptors were taken from a man aged 18 to 29 who received the YFV17D yellow fever vaccine.

Only a few counts were recorded for this clonotype. CDR3: CASSSLVRGTGELFF. CDR3 in DNA: TGTGCCAGCAGTAGCCTCGTAAGGGGGACCGGGGAGCTGTTTTTT. The V and J genes are TRBV12-3 or TRBV12-4 and TRBJ2-2, with D tentatively TRBD1 (6 bases). Trimming took 5 bases from V and 5 from J, leaving 15 bases between them. The CDR3 has 15 amino acids.

With respect to this clonotype: This sequence may be a read error, since a much larger clone differs from it by one base. The V gene is TRBV7-2, the J gene TRBJ1-6; D is undetermined. CDR1 SGHTA and CDR2 FQGNSA come from the germline V gene. Trimming took 4 bases from V and 9 from J, leaving 13 bases between them. The CDR3 loop spans 14 amino acids. The CDR3 region is CASSSRQTISPLHF. The DNA of the CDR3 is TGTGCCAGCAGCTCCAGGCAGACCATTTCACCCCTCCACTTT.

This clonotype occurred many times. This chain uses TRBV20-1 with TRBJ1-1, with D hard to call. CDR1 is DFQATT and CDR2 is SNEGSKA in the germline V gene (reference sequence). There are 16 residues in the CDR3. Trimming removed 1 base at V and 0 bases at J, with 15 bases between. As DNA, the CDR3 is TGCAGTGCTAGAGGGGCAGGAAGGCCTCTGAACACTGAAGCTTTCTTT. Encoded protein: CSARGAGRPLNTEAFF.

There are a few counts of this clonotype. The chain is built from TRBV6-2 or TRBV6-3 and TRBJ2-7; D is possibly TRBD2 (6 bases). Germline CDR1 reads MNHEY; CDR2 reads SVGEGT. This CDR3 is 14 amino acids long. V was clipped by 2 bases and J by 3 bases, with 11 bases between them. The chain's CDR3 is CASSYAGTLYEQYF. In nucleotides, the CDR3 is TGTGCCAGCAGTTACGCCGGGACTCTCTACGAGCAGTACTTC.

This clonotype was detected a few times. The chain couples TRBV30 to TRBJ2-7; either TRBD1 or TRBD2 may supply D (5 bases each). This CDR3 has 14 residues. Germline V gives CDR1 GTSNPN, CDR2 SVGIG (reference sequence). V gave up 1 base and J gave up 6 bases, with 16 bases separating them. The CDR3 DNA is TGTGCCTGGAGTGCTGTGTCGGGAAGGGGCGAGCAGTACTTC. It specifies CAWSAVSGRGEQYF.

CDR3 nucleotides: TGTGCCAGCAGCCGCCCAGGGGTGTATGGCTACACCTTC. This encodes CASSRPGVYGYTF. The chain joins TRBV16 to TRBJ1-2, with a tentative D call TRBD1 (6 bases). The CDR3 loop spans 13 amino acids. Germline V gene lookup returns CDR1 KGHSY and CDR2 FQNENV. V was shortened by 4 bases and J by 5 bases, with 11 bases between the two germline ends.

This clonotype has more than one count but fewer than ten. As DNA, the CDR3 is TGCACCCCGGAGGTTTTTAACTATGGCTACACCTTC. It specifies CTPEVFNYGYTF. The chain employs TRBV20-1 and TRBJ1-2; D is unclear. The germline CDR1 and CDR2 sequences are DFQATT and SNEGSKA (reference sequence). The CDR3 spans 12 residues.

This clonotype occurred a few times. The chain couples TRBV5-6 to TRBJ1-1, with TRBD1 matching over 8 bases. CDR1 and CDR2 (germline): SGHDT, YYEEEE. The trim removed 6 bases at V and 0 bases at J, leaving 13 bases unmatched. CDR3 length equals 17 residues. This chain's CDR3 is CASIRTGSYRMNTEAFF. For the CDR3, the DNA is TGTGCCAGCATCCGGACAGGGTCATATAGGATGAACACTGAAGCTTTCTTT.